This TCR beta chain derives from a study of identical twins. Findings and caveats of the study: Conclusions rested on cross-sectional statistics rather than following the same donors. For out-of-frame alpha sequences shared by twins, low generation probability was in excess.

TCRdb re-analysed the 5' RACE reads in MiXCR, keeping a single row per CDR3 protein. Altogether about 900,000 distinct CDR3 sequences are present, roughly an eighth being singletons, with the ten largest covering under 2%. Points on this clonotype: The antigen is unknown.

This same sample was also taken into another study, of yellow fever vaccine responses in identical twins.

The clonotype was recovered from a woman younger than 30 in good health. The sample was PBMCs.

The CDR3 reads CASTGKTGADTQYF. In nucleotides, the CDR3 is TGTGCCAGCACGGGAAAGACCGGGGCAGATACGCAGTATTTT. This rearrangement joins TRBV6-1 to TRBJ2-3, with D possibly matching TRBD2 (5 bases). V was trimmed by 7 bases and J by 4 bases, leaving 15 bases between them. The CDR3 consists of 14 residues. Germline CDR1 is MNHNS and CDR2 is SASEGT.